A selection of T cell receptor beta chains follows, all from one sample in a study of Ad26.COV2.S vaccination and SARS-CoV-2 variants. This table comes from immunoSEQ multiplex PCR, and its TCRdb copy is limited to in-frame clones, with some not included. The sample lists about 320,000 clones; approximately 86% were seen once. The sequenced sample was peripheral blood, obtained in a trial of Ad26.COV2.S vaccine versus placebo. The receptors here all came from a person between 18 and 60 years old who received the Ad26.COV2.S COVID-19 vaccine or a placebo. The CDR3 runs from the conserved cysteine through the conserved F or W. A D gene is named only where the DNA matches it firmly. For some rows the clone size is stated as once, few or many, or as a class when expanded; others skip it.

j_call v_call clone_size d_call cdr3_aa cdr3_nt
TRBJ1-6 TRBV11-3 - - CASSSLAPLHF TGTGCCAGCAGCTCGTTGGCACCCCTCCACTTT
TRBJ2-5 TRBV5-1 - - CASSLDVTVPYQETQYF TGCGCCAGCAGCTTGGACGTTACGGTTCCATACCAAGAGACCCAGTACTTC
TRBJ1-5 TRBV2 - - CASSIWEEEPQHF TGTGCCAGCAGTATTTGGGAAGAGGAGCCCCAGCATTTT
TRBJ2-3 TRBV30 - - CAWTTLGITDTQYF TGTGCCTGGACCACCCTGGGGATTACAGATACGCAGTATTTT
TRBJ2-5 TRBV6-5 - TRBD2 CASGEPGGETQYF TGTGCCAGCGGCGAACCGGGAGGAGAGACCCAGTACTTC
TRBJ1-4 TRBV19 - TRBD1 CASTDRATNEKLFF TGTGCCAGTACCGACAGGGCAACTAATGAAAAACTGTTTTTT
TRBJ2-1 TRBV30 - - CAWSVRTEQFF TGTGCCTGGAGTGTCCGAACCGAGCAGTTCTTC
TRBJ1-1 TRBV5-1 - - CASSLAPGLNTEAFF TGCGCCAGCAGCTTGGCCCCAGGGTTGAACACTGAAGCTTTCTTT
TRBJ2-3 TRBV7-3 once - CASSPGVSTDTQYF TGTGCCAGCAGCCCAGGAGTGAGCACAGATACGCAGTATTTT
TRBJ1-1 TRBV12-5 - - CASGPTWGEAFF TGTGCTAGTGGCCCCACGTGGGGTGAAGCTTTCTTT
TRBJ1-2 TRBV4-1 once - CASSQNTGNYGYTF TGCGCCAGCAGCCAAAATACTGGCAACTATGGCTACACCTTC
TRBJ2-6 TRBV10-2 - - CASSGTRAPSGANVLTF TGCGCCAGCAGTGGGACCAGGGCACCCTCCGGGGCCAACGTCCTGACTTTC
TRBJ2-1 TRBV25-1 - - CASSARWGPYNEQFF TGTGCCAGCAGTGCGCGTTGGGGGCCGTACAATGAGCAGTTCTTC
TRBJ2-5 TRBV5-6 - - CASSLYTGETQYF TGTGCCAGCAGCTTGTATACGGGGGAGACCCAGTACTTC
TRBJ2-7 TRBV5-1 - - CASSLAWGPYEQYF TGCGCCAGCAGCTTGGCCTGGGGGCCCTACGAGCAGTACTTC
TRBJ2-2 TRBV7-2 - - CASSTGGFISGELFF TGTGCCAGCAGCACGGGGGGCTTCATTTCCGGGGAGCTGTTTTTT
TRBJ2-5 TRBV7-8 medium-sized TRBD2 CASSLGLAEQETQYF TGTGCCAGCAGCCTGGGACTAGCTGAGCAAGAGACCCAGTACTTC
TRBJ1-1 TRBV5-1 - TRBD1 CASQNRGQAFF TGCGCCAGCCAAAACAGGGGGCAGGCTTTCTTT
TRBJ2-3 TRBV5-4 - TRBD1 CASSLGQSSDTQYF TGTGCCAGCAGCCTGGGACAGTCTTCAGATACGCAGTATTTT
TRBJ1-4 TRBV5-4 once - CASSTRGGEKLFF TGTGCCAGCAGCACAAGGGGGGGGGAAAAACTGTTTTTT
TRBJ1-5 TRBV15 - - CATSRGVRDQPQHF TGTGCCACCAGCAGAGGGGTGAGGGATCAGCCCCAGCATTTT
TRBJ2-1 TRBV5-6 - - CASSLAASSLTLYNEQFF TGTGCCAGCAGCTTGGCGGCCAGCAGCCTAACCCTCTACAATGAGCAGTTCTTC
TRBJ1-6 TRBV5-1 - - CASSLAPRGASNSPLHF TGCGCCAGCAGCTTGGCCCCCAGGGGCGCAAGTAATTCACCCCTCCACTTT
TRBJ2-1 TRBV12-5 - - CASGLGHNEQFF TGTGCTAGTGGTTTAGGGCATAATGAGCAGTTCTTC
TRBJ1-6 TRBV2 few - CASSALNSPLHF TGTGCCAGCAGTGCCCTTAATTCACCCCTCCACTTT
TRBJ2-3 TRBV3-1/TRBV3-2 - TRBD2 CASSLLAGGRTDTQYF TGTGCCAGCAGCCTACTAGCGGGGGGGCGCACAGATACGCAGTATTTT
TRBJ1-2 TRBV6-4 - - CAYRTGMRLWGYTF TGTGCCTACCGCACGGGGATGAGGCTTTGGGGCTACACCTTC
TRBJ2-7 TRBV7-9 - TRBD2 CASSYDGLEYF TGTGCCAGCAGCTACGATGGACTAGAGTACTTC
TRBJ1-5 TRBV5-1 - TRBD1 CASSLDRGSNQPQHF TGCGCCAGCAGCTTGGACAGGGGGAGCAATCAGCCCCAGCATTTT
TRBJ2-1 TRBV5-4 - TRBD2 CASSGRGGSYNEQFF TGTGCCAGCAGTGGGCGGGGGGGCTCCTACAATGAGCAGTTCTTC
TRBJ2-7 TRBV6-5 - - CASSYSNSYEQYF TGTGCCAGCAGTTACTCGAACTCATACGAGCAGTACTTC